This TCR beta chain was sequenced during a study of blood T cell repertoires in COVID-19. As for the study in general: Samples representing acute and convalescent COVID-19 were sourced from the United States, Italy and Spain. Sources were T cells, B-cell-depleted T cells, or PBMCs; the material itself was cDNA or gDNA.

The CDR3 runs to 12 residues. The germline V gene has CDR1 MGHRA and CDR2 YSYEKL. Trimming stripped 3 bases from V and 8 bases from J, with 10 bases between. This clone showed up just once. Authors' methods: Estimation of nucleated cell counts relied on the amplification of reference gene primers. The data were produced by immunoSEQ multiplex PCR, yet TCRdb's version contains in-frame clones alone and is incomplete. The V and J calls and clone size are taken from that table; D and trimming were inferred from the DNA. The sample records more than 40,000 clones, roughly nine tenths being singletons. The sample consisted of peripheral blood. The rearrangement joins TRBV4-1 to TRBJ1-2; D is uncertain. This TCR derives from a man in his sixties with acute or convalescent COVID-19. The CDR3 spells CASSQASRGYTF. CDR3 nucleotide sequence: TGCGCCAGCAGCCAGGCCAGTCGAGGCTACACCTTC.